Sequencing of this TCR beta chain was carried out in a study of liver allograft versus peripheral blood T cells. Study background: Repertoires of T cell receptors in transplanted livers were compared with recipients' peripheral blood repertoires.

Study findings and constraints: Peripheral blood reportedly held T cell receptor repertoires that differed from those inside liver allografts.

Using its own MiXCR run on the reads, TCRdb lists one record per CDR3 protein. The sample consists of thousands of distinct CDR3 sequences, roughly 22% of them appearing once. V dropped 3 bases and J dropped 1 base, with 9 bases sitting between them. The germline gives CDR1 SQVTM, CDR2 ANQGSEA. The CDR3 is 13 amino acids. This clonotype ranks as medium-sized. What it binds is unknown. The V gene is TRBV29-1, the J gene TRBJ1-1; D unclear. This receptor was obtained from a human patient who had a liver transplant. These T cells may partly come from the graft donor. CDR3 sequence (DNA): TGCAGCGTTGAGGAGGGAGGGAACACTGAAGCTTTCTTT. Translated, it gives CSVEEGGNTEAFF.